This T cell receptor beta chain was sequenced for a study of regulatory T cells in long-lasting Graves disease. The CDR3 length is 13 residues. Germline-derived CDR1 and CDR2 are KGHSH and LQKENI. The V end was cut by 2 bases, the J end by 4 bases, with 8 bases between. Time point meaning: newly diagnosed GD, antithyroid drugs for less than 3 months. Scientists built the TCR library using RNA that was extracted from PBMCs. At least ten counts were recorded for this clonotype. Assembly of TCR beta libraries relied on iRepertoire HTBI primers together with Arm-PCR of CDR3 regions. TCRdb used MiXCR to reprocess the multiplex PCR reads, holding one entry per CDR3 protein. Of some 250,000 distinct CDR3 sequences in the sample, approximately 20% were seen once.

The sequence came from a female donor with Graves disease. The material sequenced was peripheral blood mononuclear cells (PBMCs), taken at new diagnosis, from a patient treated with antithyroid drugs. The V call is TRBV18, the J call TRBJ2-5, with a tentative D call TRBD2 (5 bases). Written as DNA, the CDR3 is TGTGCCAGCTCACCAGCGGGTCCAGAGACCCAGTACTTC. Translation: CASSPAGPETQYF.